Included here is one T cell receptor beta chain sequence, with context. Antigen: not known. This CDR3 is 12 amino acids long. Germline loops: CDR1 MDHEN, CDR2 SYDVKM. The V and J ends lost 10 bases and 5 bases respectively, with 12 bases between them. The sample comes from a study of tumor-infiltrating lymphocytes in localized non-small cell lung cancer. Study-wide context: Resected tumor was paired with non-adjacent uninvolved lung from the same patient. Points from the study as a whole: Each assay used a separate piece of the same tissue. Tumors had more T cell infiltration than uninvolved lung, per TCRbeta sequencing and CD3 counts. Immunotypes IM1 and IM2 had similar TCR-derived T-cell fractions.

The repertoire was sequenced with immunoSEQ multiplex PCR; TCRdb's copy has only in-frame clones and lacks some. Among about 8,900 clones listed, 60% to 80% were seen once. The rearrangement joins TRBV28 to TRBJ1-5; the D gene is possibly TRBD1 (5 bases). This sequence was found in a human donor with non-small cell lung cancer. Sequences were obtained from uninvolved lung tissue not adjacent to the tumor. The chain's CDR3 is CATSGTYQPQHF. The CDR3 DNA is TGTGCCACCTCCGGGACCTATCAGCCCCAGCATTTT.